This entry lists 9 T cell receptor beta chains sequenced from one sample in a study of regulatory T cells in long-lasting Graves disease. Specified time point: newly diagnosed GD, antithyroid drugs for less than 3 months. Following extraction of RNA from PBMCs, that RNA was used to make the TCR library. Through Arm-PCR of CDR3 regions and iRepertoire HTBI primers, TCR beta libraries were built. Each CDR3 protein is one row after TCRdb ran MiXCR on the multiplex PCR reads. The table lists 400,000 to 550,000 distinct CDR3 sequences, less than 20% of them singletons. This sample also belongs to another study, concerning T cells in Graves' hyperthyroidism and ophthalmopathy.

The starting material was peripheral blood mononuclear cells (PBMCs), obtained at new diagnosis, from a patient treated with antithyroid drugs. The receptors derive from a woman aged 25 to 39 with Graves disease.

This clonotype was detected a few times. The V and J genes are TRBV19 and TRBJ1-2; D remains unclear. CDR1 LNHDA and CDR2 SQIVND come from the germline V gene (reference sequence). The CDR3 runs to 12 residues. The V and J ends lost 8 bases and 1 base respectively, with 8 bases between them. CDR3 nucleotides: TGTGCCAGTGGACGGCATAACTATGGCTACACCTTC. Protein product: CASGRHNYGYTF.

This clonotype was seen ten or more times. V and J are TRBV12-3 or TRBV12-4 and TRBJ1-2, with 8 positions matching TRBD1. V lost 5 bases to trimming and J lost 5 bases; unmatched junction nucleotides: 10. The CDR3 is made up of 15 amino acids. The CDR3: CASSPRTGKTYGYTF. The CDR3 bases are TGTGCCAGCAGTCCCAGGACAGGGAAGACTTATGGCTACACCTTC.

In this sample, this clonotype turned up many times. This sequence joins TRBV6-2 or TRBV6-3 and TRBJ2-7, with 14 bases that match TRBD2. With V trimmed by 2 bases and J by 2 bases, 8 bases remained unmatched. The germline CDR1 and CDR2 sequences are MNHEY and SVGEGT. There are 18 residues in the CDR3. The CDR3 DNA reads TGTGCCAGCAGTTACCTCGGGGGACTAGCGGGAGAAACCTACGAGCAGTACTTC. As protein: CASSYLGGLAGETYEQYF.

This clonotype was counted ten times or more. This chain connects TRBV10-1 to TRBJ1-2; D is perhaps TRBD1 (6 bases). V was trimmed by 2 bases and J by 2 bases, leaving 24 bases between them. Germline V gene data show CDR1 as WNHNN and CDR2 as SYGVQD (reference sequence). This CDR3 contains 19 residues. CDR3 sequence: CASSEPKRTVPADNYGYTF. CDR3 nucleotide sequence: TGCGCCAGCAGTGAGCCTAAACGGACAGTTCCGGCCGACAACTATGGCTACACCTTC.

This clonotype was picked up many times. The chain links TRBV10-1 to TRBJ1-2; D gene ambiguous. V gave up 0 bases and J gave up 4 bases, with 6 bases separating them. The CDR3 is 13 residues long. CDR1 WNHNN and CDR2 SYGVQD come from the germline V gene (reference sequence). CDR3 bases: TGCGCCAGCAGTGAGTCCGTCGGCTATGGCTACACCTTC. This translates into CASSESVGYGYTF.

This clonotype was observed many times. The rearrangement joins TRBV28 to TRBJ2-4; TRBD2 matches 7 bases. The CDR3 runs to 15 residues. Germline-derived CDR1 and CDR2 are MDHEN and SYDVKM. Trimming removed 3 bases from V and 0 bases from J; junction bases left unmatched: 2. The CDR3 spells CASSFSGIAKNIQYF. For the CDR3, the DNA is TGTGCCAGCAGTTTCAGCGGGATAGCCAAAAACATTCAGTACTTC.

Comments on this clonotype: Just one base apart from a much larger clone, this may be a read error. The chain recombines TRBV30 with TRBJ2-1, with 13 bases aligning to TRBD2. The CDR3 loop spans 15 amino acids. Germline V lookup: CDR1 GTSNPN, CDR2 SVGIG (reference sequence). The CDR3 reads CARSSGTSGIHEQFF. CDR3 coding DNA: TGTGCCCGGAGTTCCGGGACTAGCGGGATCCATGAGCAGTTCTTC.

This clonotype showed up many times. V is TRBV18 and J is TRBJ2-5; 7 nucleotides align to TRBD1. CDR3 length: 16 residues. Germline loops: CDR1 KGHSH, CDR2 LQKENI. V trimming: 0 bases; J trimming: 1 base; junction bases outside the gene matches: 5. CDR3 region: CASSPPSGGSQETQYF. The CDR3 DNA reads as TGTGCCAGCTCACCACCGTCAGGGGGATCCCAAGAGACCCAGTACTTC.

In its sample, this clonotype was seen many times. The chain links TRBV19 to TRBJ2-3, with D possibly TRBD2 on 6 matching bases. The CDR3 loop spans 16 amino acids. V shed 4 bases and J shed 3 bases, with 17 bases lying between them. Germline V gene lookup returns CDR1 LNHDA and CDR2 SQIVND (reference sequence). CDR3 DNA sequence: TGTGCCAGTAGTACGGGCCGGACTACTACAACAGATACGCAGTATTTT. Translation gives CASSTGRTTTTDTQYF.